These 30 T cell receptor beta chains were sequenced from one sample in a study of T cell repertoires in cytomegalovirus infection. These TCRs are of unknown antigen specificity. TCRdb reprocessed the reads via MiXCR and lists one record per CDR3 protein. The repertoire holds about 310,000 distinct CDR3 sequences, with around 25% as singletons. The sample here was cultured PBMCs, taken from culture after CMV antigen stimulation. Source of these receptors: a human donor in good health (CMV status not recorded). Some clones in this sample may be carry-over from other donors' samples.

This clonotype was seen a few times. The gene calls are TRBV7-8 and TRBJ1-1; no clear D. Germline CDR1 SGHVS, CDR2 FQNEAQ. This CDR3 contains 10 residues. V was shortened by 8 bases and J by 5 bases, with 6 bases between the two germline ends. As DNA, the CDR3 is TGTGCCAGCGGAGGGACTGAAGCTTTCTTT. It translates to CASGGTEAFF.

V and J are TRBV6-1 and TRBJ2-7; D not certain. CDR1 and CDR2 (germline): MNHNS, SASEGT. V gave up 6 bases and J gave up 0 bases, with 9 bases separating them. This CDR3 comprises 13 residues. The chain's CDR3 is CASRGRSSYEQYV. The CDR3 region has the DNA TGTGCCAGCAGGGGCCGGAGCTCCTACGAGCAGTACGTC.

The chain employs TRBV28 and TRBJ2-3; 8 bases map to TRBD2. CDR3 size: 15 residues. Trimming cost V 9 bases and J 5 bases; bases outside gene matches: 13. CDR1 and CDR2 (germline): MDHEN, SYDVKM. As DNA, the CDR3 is TGTGCCAGTTTGATCGGGGGGGGCGATGTAGATACGCAGTATTTT. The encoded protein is CASLIGGGDVDTQYF.

The CDR3 reads CASSLILSETQYF. The CDR3 nucleotides read TGTGCCAGCAGCTTAATACTATCGGAGACCCAGTACTTC. This rearrangement joins TRBV7-6 to TRBJ2-5; no definite D call. CDR1 and CDR2 from the germline V gene are SGHVS and FNYEAQ. The CDR3 sequence is 13 residues long. The V and J ends lost 2 bases and 5 bases respectively, with 9 bases between them.

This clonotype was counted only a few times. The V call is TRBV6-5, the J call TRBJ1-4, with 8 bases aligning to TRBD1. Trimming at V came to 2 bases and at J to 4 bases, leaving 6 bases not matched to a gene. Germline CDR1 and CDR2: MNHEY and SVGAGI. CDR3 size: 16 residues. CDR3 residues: CASSYGTGIFNEKLFF. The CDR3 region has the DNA TGTGCCAGCAGTTACGGGACAGGCATTTTTAATGAAAAACTGTTTTTT.

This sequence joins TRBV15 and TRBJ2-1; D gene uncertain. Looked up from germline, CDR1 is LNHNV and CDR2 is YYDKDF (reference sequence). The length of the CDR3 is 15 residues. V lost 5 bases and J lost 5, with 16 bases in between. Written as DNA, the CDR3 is TGTGCCACCAGCGCGCTTTTGGGAACCAACAATGAGCAGTTCTTC. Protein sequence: CATSALLGTNNEQFF.

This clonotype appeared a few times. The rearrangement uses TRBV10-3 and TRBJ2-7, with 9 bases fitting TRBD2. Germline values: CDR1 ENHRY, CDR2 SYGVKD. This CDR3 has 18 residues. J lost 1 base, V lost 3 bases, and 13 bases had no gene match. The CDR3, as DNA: TGTGCCATCAGTGATGGGGGGATTAGCGGGAGTAGATCCTACGAGCAGTACGTC. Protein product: CAISDGGISGSRSYEQYV.

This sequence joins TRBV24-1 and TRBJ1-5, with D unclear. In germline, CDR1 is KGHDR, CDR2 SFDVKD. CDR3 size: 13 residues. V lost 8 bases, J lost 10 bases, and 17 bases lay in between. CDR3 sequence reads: CATNKGPTSPQHF. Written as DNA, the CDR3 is TGTGCCACCAACAAAGGGCCGACCTCCCCCCAGCATTTT.

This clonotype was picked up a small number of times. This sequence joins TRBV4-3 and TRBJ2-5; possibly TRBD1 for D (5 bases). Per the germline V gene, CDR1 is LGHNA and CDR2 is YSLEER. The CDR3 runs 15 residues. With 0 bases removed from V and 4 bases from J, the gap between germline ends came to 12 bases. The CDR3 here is CASSQDQGLPETQYF. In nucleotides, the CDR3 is TGCGCCAGCAGCCAAGATCAGGGCCTCCCAGAGACCCAGTACTTC.

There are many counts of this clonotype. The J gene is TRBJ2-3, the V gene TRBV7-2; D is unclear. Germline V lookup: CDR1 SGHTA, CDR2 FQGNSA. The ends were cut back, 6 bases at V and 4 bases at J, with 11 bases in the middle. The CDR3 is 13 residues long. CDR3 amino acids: CASSYRVPDTQYF. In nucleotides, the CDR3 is TGTGCCAGCAGTTATCGCGTCCCAGATACGCAGTATTTT.

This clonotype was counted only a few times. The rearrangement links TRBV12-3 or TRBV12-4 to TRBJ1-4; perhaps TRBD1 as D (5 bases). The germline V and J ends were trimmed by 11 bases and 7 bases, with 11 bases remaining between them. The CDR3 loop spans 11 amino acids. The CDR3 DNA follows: TGTGCCTGCAACCAGGGTGAAAAACTGTTTTTT. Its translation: CACNQGEKLFF.

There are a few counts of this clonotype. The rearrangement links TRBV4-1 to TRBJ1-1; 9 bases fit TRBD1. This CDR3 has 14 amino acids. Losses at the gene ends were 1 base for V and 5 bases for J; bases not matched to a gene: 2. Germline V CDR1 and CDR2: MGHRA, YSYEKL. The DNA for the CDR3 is TGCGCCAGCAGCCAAGGAGACAGGGGGACTGAAGCTTTCTTT. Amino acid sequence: CASSQGDRGTEAFF.

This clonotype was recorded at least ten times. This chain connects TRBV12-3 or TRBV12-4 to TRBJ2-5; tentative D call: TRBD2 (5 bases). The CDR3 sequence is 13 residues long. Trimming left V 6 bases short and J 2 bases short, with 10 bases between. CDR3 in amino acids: CASRPSGQETQYF. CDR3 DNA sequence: TGTGCCAGCAGACCGAGCGGACAAGAGACCCAGTACTTC.

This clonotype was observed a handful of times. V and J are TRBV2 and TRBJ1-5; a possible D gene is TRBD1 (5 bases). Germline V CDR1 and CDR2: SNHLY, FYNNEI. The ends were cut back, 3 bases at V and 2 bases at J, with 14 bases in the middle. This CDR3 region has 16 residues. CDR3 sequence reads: CASSDNGGIGNQPQHF. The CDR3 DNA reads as TGTGCCAGCAGTGATAATGGGGGGATCGGCAATCAGCCCCAGCATTTT. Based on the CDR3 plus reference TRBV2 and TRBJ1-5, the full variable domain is EPEVTQTPSHQVTQMGQEVILRCVPISNHLYFYWYRQILGQKVEFLVSFYNNEISEKSEIFDDQFSVERPDGSNFTLKIRSTKLEDSAMYFCASSDNGGIGNQPQHFGDGTRLSIL.

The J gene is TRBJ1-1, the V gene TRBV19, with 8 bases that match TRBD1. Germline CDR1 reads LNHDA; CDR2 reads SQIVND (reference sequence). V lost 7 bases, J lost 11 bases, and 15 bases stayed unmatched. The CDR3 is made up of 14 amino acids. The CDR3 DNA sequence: TGTGCCAGTACTATGAGGACAGGGACGGTGGAGGCTTTCTTT. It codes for CASTMRTGTVEAFF.

The CDR3 region is CASSSQGDLEQYF. CDR3 bases: TGTGCCAGCAGCTCACAGGGGGACTTAGAGCAGTACTTC. V usage is TRBV7-2 and J usage is TRBJ2-7, with 8 bases aligning to TRBD1. The V gene end was trimmed by 4 bases and the J gene end by 7 bases; junction bases not matched to a gene: 6. The CDR3 has 13 amino acids. Germline CDR1 SGHTA, CDR2 FQGNSA.

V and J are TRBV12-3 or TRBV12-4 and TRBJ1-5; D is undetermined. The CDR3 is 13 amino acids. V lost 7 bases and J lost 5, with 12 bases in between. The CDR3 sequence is CASTPQQDQPQHF. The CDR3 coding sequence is TGTGCCAGCACCCCACAGCAGGATCAGCCCCAGCATTTT.

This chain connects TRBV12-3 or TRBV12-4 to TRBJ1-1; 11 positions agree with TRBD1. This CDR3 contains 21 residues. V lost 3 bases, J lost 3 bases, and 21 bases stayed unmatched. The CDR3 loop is CASSFNRAGFFPGQGDTEAFF. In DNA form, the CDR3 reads TGTGCCAGCAGTTTTAATCGAGCGGGTTTTTTCCCGGGACAGGGGGACACTGAAGCTTTCTTT.

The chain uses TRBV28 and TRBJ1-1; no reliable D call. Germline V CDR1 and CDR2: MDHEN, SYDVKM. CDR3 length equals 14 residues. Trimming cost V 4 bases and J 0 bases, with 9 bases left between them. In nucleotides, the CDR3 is TGTGCCAGCAGTTCGGGCAGCATGAACACTGAAGCTTTCTTT. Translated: CASSSGSMNTEAFF.

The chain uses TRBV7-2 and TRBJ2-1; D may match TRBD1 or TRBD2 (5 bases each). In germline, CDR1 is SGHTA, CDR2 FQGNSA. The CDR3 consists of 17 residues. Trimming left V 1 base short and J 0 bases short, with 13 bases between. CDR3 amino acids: CASSLVLRDLSYNEQFF. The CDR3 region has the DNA TGTGCCAGCAGCTTAGTCCTACGGGACCTCTCCTACAATGAGCAGTTCTTC.

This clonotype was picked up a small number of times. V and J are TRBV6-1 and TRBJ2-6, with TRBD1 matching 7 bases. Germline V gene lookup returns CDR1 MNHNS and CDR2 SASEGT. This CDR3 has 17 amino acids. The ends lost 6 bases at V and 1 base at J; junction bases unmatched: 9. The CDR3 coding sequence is TGTGCCAGCAGATGGGACAGAATTCTATCTGGGGCCAACGTCCTGACTTTC. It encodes CASRWDRILSGANVLTF.

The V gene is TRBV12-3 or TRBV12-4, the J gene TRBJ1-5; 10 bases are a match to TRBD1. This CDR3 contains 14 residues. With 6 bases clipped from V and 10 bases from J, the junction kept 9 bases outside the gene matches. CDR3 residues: CASRLGQGESPQHF. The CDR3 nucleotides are TGTGCCAGCAGGCTCGGACAGGGGGAGTCACCCCAGCATTTT.

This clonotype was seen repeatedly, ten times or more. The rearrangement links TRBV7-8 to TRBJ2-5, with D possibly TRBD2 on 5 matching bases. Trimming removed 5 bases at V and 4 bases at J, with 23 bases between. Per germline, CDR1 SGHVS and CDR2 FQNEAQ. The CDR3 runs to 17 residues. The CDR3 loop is CASSPRPIRRVRETQYF. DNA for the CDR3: TGTGCCAGCAGCCCACGACCTATTAGGCGGGTTAGAGAGACCCAGTACTTC.

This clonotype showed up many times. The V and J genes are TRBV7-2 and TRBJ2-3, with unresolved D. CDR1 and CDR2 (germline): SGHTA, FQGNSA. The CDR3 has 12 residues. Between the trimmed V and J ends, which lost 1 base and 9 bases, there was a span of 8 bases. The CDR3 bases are TGTGCCAGCAGCTTAGTACGTCCGACGCAGTATTTT. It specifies CASSLVRPTQYF. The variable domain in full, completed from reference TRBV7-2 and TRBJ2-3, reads GAGVSQSPSNKVTEKGKDVELRCDPISGHTALYWYRQSLGQGLEFLIYFQGNSAPDKSGLPSDRFSAERTGGSVSTLTIQRTQQEDSAVYLCASSLVRPTQYFGPGTRLTVL.

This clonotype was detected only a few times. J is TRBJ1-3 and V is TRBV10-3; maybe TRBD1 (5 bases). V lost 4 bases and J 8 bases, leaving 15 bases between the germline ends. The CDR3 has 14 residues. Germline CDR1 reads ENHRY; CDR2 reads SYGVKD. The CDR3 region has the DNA TGTGCCATCAGTGGTTCGACGAGGGGAGACACCATATATTTT. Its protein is CAISGSTRGDTIYF.

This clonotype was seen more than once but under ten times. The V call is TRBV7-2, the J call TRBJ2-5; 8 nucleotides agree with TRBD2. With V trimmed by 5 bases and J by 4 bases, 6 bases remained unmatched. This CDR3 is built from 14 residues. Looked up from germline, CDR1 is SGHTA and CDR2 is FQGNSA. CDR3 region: CASSDRRGVETQYF. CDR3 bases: TGTGCCAGCAGCGACAGGCGGGGGGTAGAGACCCAGTACTTC.

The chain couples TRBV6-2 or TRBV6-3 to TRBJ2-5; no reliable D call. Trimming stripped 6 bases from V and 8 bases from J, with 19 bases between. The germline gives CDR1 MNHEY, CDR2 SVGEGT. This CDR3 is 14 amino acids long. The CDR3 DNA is TGTGCCAGCAGCCTGAGGACCACTTGGGATACCCAGTACTTC. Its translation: CASSLRTTWDTQYF.

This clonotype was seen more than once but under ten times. The CDR3 DNA reads TGTGCCATCAGGGAACTAACTAGCGGGGCAGATACGCAGTATTTT. Encoded protein: CAIRELTSGADTQYF. This chain uses TRBV10-3 with TRBJ2-3; 10 bases align to TRBD2. Germline trimming cut 6 bases from V and 4 bases from J; bases unmatched to any gene: 7. CDR1 ENHRY and CDR2 SYGVKD come from the germline V gene. CDR3 length: 15 residues.

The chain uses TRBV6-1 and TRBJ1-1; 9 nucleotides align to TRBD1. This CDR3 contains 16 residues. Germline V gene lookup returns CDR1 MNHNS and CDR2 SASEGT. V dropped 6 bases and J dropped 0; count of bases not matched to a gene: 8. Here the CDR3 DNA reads TGTGCCAGCAGGCCCGGGGACAGGGTTCTGAACACTGAAGCTTTCTTT. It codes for CASRPGDRVLNTEAFF.

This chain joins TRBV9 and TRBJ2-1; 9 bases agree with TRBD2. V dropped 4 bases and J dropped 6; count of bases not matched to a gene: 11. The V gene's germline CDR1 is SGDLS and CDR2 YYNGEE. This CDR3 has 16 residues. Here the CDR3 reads CASSPRGSGSFNEQFF. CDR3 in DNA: TGTGCCAGCAGCCCCCGGGGTAGCGGGAGTTTCAATGAGCAGTTCTTC.